The 20 T cell receptor beta chains below all came from one sample that was sequenced in a study of blood T cell repertoires in COVID-19. Using immunoSEQ multiplex PCR, the repertoire was profiled, and TCRdb retains in-frame clones only, with some absent. The table lists about 130,000 clones, 84% of them singletons, with roughly 13% in the top ten. The sequenced sample was peripheral blood. The source is a human donor in a cohort sampled during active COVID-19.

J is TRBJ2-3 and V is TRBV10-1; TRBD2 aligns across 7 bases. Germline V gives CDR1 WNHNN, CDR2 SYGVQD (reference sequence). Trimming took 6 bases from V and 2 from J; bases not matched to a gene: 5. The CDR3 extends over 14 amino acids. CDR3 DNA sequence: TGCGCCAGCAGCGGGGGGTCGATCACAGATACGCAGTATTTT. It yields the protein CASSGGSITDTQYF.

The V and J genes are TRBV28 and TRBJ2-5; tentative D call: TRBD2 (6 bases). CDR3 size: 14 residues. Germline V CDR1 and CDR2: MDHEN, SYDVKM. V was clipped by 5 bases and J by 4 bases, with 14 bases between them. CDR3 sequence (DNA): TGTGCCAGCAGTCCGTTCGTGGGGGGAGAGACCCAGTACTTC. It is translated as CASSPFVGGETQYF.

The chain combines TRBV19 with TRBJ2-3; 16 bases match TRBD2. This CDR3 comprises 17 residues. Germline V CDR1 and CDR2: LNHDA, SQIVND (reference sequence). J was trimmed by 4 bases and V by 3 bases; bases with no gene match: 4. CDR3 DNA sequence: TGTGCCAGTAGTATTATCGGGACTAGCGGGGGGGCAGATACGCAGTATTTT. As protein: CASSIIGTSGGADTQYF.

This clone has just one count. This chain uses TRBV9 with TRBJ2-1; the match to TRBD2 covers 10 bases. Germline CDR1 and CDR2: SGDLS and YYNGEE. The CDR3 loop spans 15 amino acids. V gave up 1 base and J gave up 6 bases; unmatched junction bases: 4. In DNA form, the CDR3 reads TGTGCCAGCAGCGTAATAGCGGGGGGCGTCAATGAGCAGTTCTTC. Translating it yields CASSVIAGGVNEQFF.

V is TRBV7-9 and J is TRBJ2-1, with 7 bases aligning to TRBD1. Germline V CDR1 and CDR2: SEHNR, FQNEAQ (reference sequence). This CDR3 region has 15 residues. V lost 1 base and J lost 3; bases outside the gene matches: 3. CDR3 DNA sequence: TGTGCCAGCAGCTTAGAAGCAGGGGGCTACAATGAGCAGTTCTTC. It specifies CASSLEAGGYNEQFF.

The rearrangement joins TRBV12-3 or TRBV12-4 to TRBJ1-6; 7 nucleotides align to TRBD1. The CDR3 sequence is 13 residues long. V was pared by 6 bases and J by 10 bases, with 6 bases of the junction left unmatched. The CDR3 DNA follows: TGTGCCAGCAGACAAACAGGGGAATCACCCCTCCACTTT. This codes for CASRQTGESPLHF.

The rearrangement uses TRBV10-2 and TRBJ2-7; the D gene is possibly TRBD2 (5 bases). Germline V gives CDR1 WSHSY, CDR2 SAAADI. V was cut by 7 bases and J by 3 bases, with 13 bases left in between. This CDR3 region has 13 residues. CDR3 sequence: CASNRGRDYEQYF. In nucleotides, the CDR3 is TGCGCCAGCAACCGAGGACGGGACTACGAGCAGTACTTC.

The genes are TRBV6-6 and TRBJ1-1; the D gene is possibly TRBD1 (6 bases). Trimming took 6 bases from V and 3 from J, leaving 14 bases between them. The germline V gene encodes CDR1 MNHNY and CDR2 SVGAGI (reference sequence). The CDR3 is 14 residues long. CDR3 protein: CASSLSAGDTEAFF. The CDR3 DNA follows: TGTGCCAGCAGCCTCTCGGCAGGGGACACTGAAGCTTTCTTT.

This clone was found once. The rearrangement links TRBV3-1 (or the pseudogene TRBV3-2) to TRBJ2-5; tentatively, D is TRBD1 (5 bases). Germline V lookup: CDR1 LGHDT, CDR2 YNNKEL (reference sequence). CDR3 length: 13 amino acids. V shed 5 bases and J shed 9 bases, with 16 bases lying between them. The chain's CDR3 is CASSSTGHSPQYF. The DNA of the CDR3 is TGTGCCAGCAGCTCGACCGGACATTCCCCCCAGTACTTC.

This clone showed up just a few times. V is TRBV11-2 and J is TRBJ2-7; no clear D. This CDR3 region has 14 residues. Trimming took 1 base from V and 0 from J, leaving 7 bases between them. Germline lookup yields CDR1 SGHAT and CDR2 FQNNGV. The chain's CDR3 is CASSLAGYSYEQYF. In DNA form, the CDR3 reads TGTGCCAGCAGCTTAGCAGGCTACTCCTACGAGCAGTACTTC.

The genes are TRBV4-1 and TRBJ2-3, with D perhaps TRBD2 (6 bases). Trimming took off 1 base at V and 0 bases at J, with 23 bases between the two ends. The CDR3 consists of 20 residues. Germline CDR1 reads MGHRA; CDR2 reads YSYEKL. CDR3 DNA sequence: TGCGCCAGCAGCCAAGGATCCGGAACGGGACTGATGACTAGCACAGATACGCAGTATTTT. This encodes CASSQGSGTGLMTSTDTQYF.

V usage is TRBV6-5 and J usage is TRBJ2-5; 8 positions match TRBD2. This CDR3 is 16 amino acids long. J gave up 2 bases and V 2 bases, and 7 bases lay outside the gene matches. Germline values: CDR1 MNHEY, CDR2 SVGAGI. This chain's CDR3 is CASSYPSGGAQETQYF. CDR3 coding DNA: TGTGCCAGCAGTTACCCCAGCGGGGGTGCACAAGAGACCCAGTACTTC.

The CDR3 DNA sequence: TGTGCCTGGGAAACACAGGGCCGCCCCCACTACTACGAGCAGTACTTC. Translation gives CAWETQGRPHYYEQYF. V is TRBV30 and J is TRBJ2-7; D is possibly TRBD1 (6 bases). With 5 bases removed from V and 3 bases from J, the gap between germline ends came to 23 bases. The length of the CDR3 is 16 residues. From germline, CDR1 is GTSNPN and CDR2 SVGIG (reference sequence).

This clone was recorded once. The V gene is TRBV5-1, the J gene TRBJ1-2, with 9 nucleotides matching TRBD1. J was trimmed by 6 bases and V by 4 bases; bases with no gene match: 10. The CDR3 loop spans 15 amino acids. CDR1 and CDR2 (germline): SGHRS, YFSETQ. The CDR3 is CASSTTGDRANGYTF. The CDR3 nucleotides read TGCGCCAGCAGCACGACGGGGGACAGGGCGAATGGCTACACCTTC.

The chain is built from TRBV19 and TRBJ1-4, with D possibly being TRBD1 (6 bases). The CDR3 is made up of 13 amino acids. CDR1 and CDR2 (germline): LNHDA, SQIVND (reference sequence). The ends were cut back, 10 bases at V and 10 bases at J, with 19 bases in the middle. The chain's CDR3 is CATGQWGEGKLFF. In DNA, the CDR3 is TGTGCCACCGGACAGTGGGGAGAGGGAAAACTGTTTTTT. Supplemented by reference TRBV19 and TRBJ1-4, the full variable domain reads DGGITQSPKYLFRKEGQNVTLSCEQNLNHDAMYWYRQDPGQGLRLIYYSQIVNDFQKGDIAEGYSVSREKKESFPLTVTSAQKNPTAFYLCATGQWGEGKLFFGSGTQLSVL.

The V gene is TRBV7-6, the J gene TRBJ2-3; the match to TRBD2 covers 11 bases. V dropped 5 bases and J dropped 8; count of bases not matched to a gene: 9. The CDR3 consists of 15 residues. The V gene's germline CDR1 is SGHVS and CDR2 FNYEAQ. The CDR3 reads CASSPTSGESRTQYF. The CDR3 DNA reads TGTGCCAGCAGCCCGACTAGCGGGGAATCGCGTACGCAGTATTTT.

The chain recombines TRBV5-1 with TRBJ1-5, with TRBD1 matching 9 bases. The CDR3 loop spans 15 amino acids. The junction had 6 bases not matched to a gene; V was cut back by 4 bases and J by 4 bases. Germline CDR1 is SGHRS and CDR2 is YFSETQ. CDR3 in DNA: TGCGCCAGCAGCCCGGACGGACAGGGGAATCAGCCCCAGCATTTT. This encodes CASSPDGQGNQPQHF.

The chain employs TRBV28 and TRBJ2-7, with a possible D match to TRBD1 (5 bases). Trimming shortened V by 1 base and J by 3 bases, and 10 bases separated the two germline ends. The length of the CDR3 is 14 residues. The germline CDR1 and CDR2 sequences are MDHEN and SYDVKM. CDR3 sequence: CASSLSAGYYEQYF. The CDR3, as DNA: TGTGCCAGCAGTTTATCGGCAGGGTACTACGAGCAGTACTTC.

The chain uses TRBV27 and TRBJ1-6, with 7 bases matching TRBD1. Germline V gives CDR1 MNHEY, CDR2 SMNVEV (reference sequence). Trimming at V came to 4 bases and at J to 7 bases, leaving 7 bases not matched to a gene. This CDR3 has 15 residues. In DNA form, the CDR3 reads TGTGCCAGCAGTTCTTGGGACAGTCTAAATTCACCCCTCCACTTT. Protein product: CASSSWDSLNSPLHF.

V gene TRBV5-6 combines with J gene TRBJ1-2, with TRBD1 matching over 8 bases. Germline trimming cut 2 bases from V and 4 bases from J; bases unmatched to any gene: 4. The CDR3 spans 14 residues. The germline V gene encodes CDR1 SGHDT and CDR2 YYEEEE. CDR3 protein: CASSLHRGVYGYTF. The CDR3 region has the DNA TGTGCCAGCAGCTTACACAGGGGGGTCTATGGCTACACCTTC.